Detailed here is one TCR beta chain. Its antigen specificity is not known. No base-level quality is on record; no much larger clone is a single base apart. These data originate in a study of blood T cell repertoires in COVID-19 (dated by TCRdb to 2018 to 2020). Notes on the research overall: Samples from collaborators originated in the United States, Italy and Spain and spanned both the acute and convalescent phases of COVID-19. Subjects who had been exposed to COVID-19, were actively infected with it, or had recovered from it provided the deeply sampled blood TCRbeta repertoires that made up the dataset. Where HLA class I and class II types were available, the types were taken from metadata supplied by the sample provider, not from assay-based typing. Samples came from the ongoing ImmuneRACE study (first 160 participants) plus 1,254 subjects from 6 global collaborators. The prospective study material was composed of cDNA or gDNA derived from T cells, B-cell-depleted T cells, or PBMCs. Nearly every sample came with metadata listing a de-identified subject ID, COVID-19 status, age in years and sex. The repertoires were made available in a free public database intended to serve as a resource for research on the immune response to SARS-CoV-2. On the study overall, not on this receptor specifically: The amount of clinical and demographic metadata varied by source and participant and was provided uncurated.

Each collaborating institution followed its own protocols to collect whole blood in K2EDTA tubes. For TCRbeta analysis, collaborators shipped samples in one of three forms: frozen whole blood, isolated PBMCs, or DNA extracted from either of those sample types. The trim is 0 bases for V and 0 bases for J, with a gap of 12 bases between the germline ends. The germline V gene yields SGDLS for CDR1 and YYNGEE for CDR2. Including the terminal cysteine and phenylalanine, the CDR3 comprises 17 residues. The DNA shown is the 51-base CDR3, in frame from base 1. TCRbeta CDR3 regions were amplified from genomic DNA by means of the immunoSEQ Assay, a bias-controlled multiplex PCR. The authors' analysis ran thus. The number of nucleated cells in each sample was estimated by amplification of reference gene primers within the assay. To quantify the absolute abundance of each unique TCRbeta CDR3 rearrangement, sequence reads were collapsed and filtered. For each sample, productive Simpson clonality was calculated by taking the square root of Simpson's diversity index across productive rearrangements. In TCRdb, the immuneACCESS table is reduced to in-frame sequences with V and J assigned. These tables do not hold every clone; where another copy was compared, an unresolved V gene accounts for under half, and the others remain unexplained. V and J calls and clone size are as listed in that table; D and trimming were resolved from the DNA. In all, the sample holds roughly 79,000 clones, and 70% to 90% of those were seen once. The ten largest clones represent approximately 4.3% of the sample.

The rearrangement joined TRBV9 to TRBJ1-4; the D region possibly corresponds to TRBD1 (6 bases align). This sequence was found in a man aged 50 to 60 with active COVID-19. The sample taken for sequencing was peripheral blood. In nucleotides, the sequence is TGTGCCAGCAGCGTAGGTCACAACAGGGCAACTAATGAAAAACTGTTTTTT. It translates as CASSVGHNRATNEKLFF.